This T cell receptor (beta chain) was recorded in a study of CD4+ T cells in melanoma. Overall study results and limits: Diverse differentiation states were reported for melanoma neoantigen-specific CD4+ T cells. CD8+ T cell, macrophage and B cell function reportedly correlated with neoantigen-specific CD4+ T cells.

For this clone: Its specificity is unknown.

Germline V CDR1 and CDR2: SGHTA, FQGTGA. The CDR3 extends over 13 amino acids. Trimming took off 5 bases at V and 0 bases at J, with 4 bases between the two ends. Data came from immunoSEQ multiplex PCR; TCRdb stores just in-frame clones and leaves some out. This sample yields 120,000 to 150,000 clones, of which about nine tenths are seen a single time; 1.5% to 1.9% belongs to the top ten. The TCR originated in a human donor with melanoma. The chain couples TRBV7-3 to TRBJ2-2, with D uncertain. CDR3 bases: TGTGCCAGCAGCGCCTCGAACACCGGGGAGCTGTTTTTT. It translates to CASSASNTGELFF.